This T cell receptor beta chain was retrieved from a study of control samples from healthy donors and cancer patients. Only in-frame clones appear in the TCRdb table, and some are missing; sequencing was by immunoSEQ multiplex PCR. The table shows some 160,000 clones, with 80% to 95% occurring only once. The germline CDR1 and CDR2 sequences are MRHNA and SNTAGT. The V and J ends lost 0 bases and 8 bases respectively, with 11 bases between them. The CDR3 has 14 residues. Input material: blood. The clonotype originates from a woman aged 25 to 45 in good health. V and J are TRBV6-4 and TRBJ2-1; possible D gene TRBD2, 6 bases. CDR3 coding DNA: TGTGCCAGCAGTGACTCAGGGGAGGCCGATGAGCAGTTCTTC. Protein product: CASSDSGEADEQFF.